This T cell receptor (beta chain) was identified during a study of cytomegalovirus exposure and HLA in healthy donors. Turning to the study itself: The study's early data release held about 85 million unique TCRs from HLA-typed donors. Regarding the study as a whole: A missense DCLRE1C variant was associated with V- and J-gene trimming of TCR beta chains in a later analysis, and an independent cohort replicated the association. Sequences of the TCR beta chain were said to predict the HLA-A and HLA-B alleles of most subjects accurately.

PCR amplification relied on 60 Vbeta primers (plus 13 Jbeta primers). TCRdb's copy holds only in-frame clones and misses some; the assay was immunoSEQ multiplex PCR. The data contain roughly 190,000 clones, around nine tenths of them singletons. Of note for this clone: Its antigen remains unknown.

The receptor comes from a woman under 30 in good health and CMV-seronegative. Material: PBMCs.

CDR3 protein: CSVEAGGSLGNEQFF. The CDR3 region has the DNA TGCAGCGTTGAAGCTGGGGGGAGTCTCGGCAATGAGCAGTTCTTC. This rearrangement joins TRBV29-1 to TRBJ2-1, with D maybe TRBD2 (6 bases). Trimming took 1 base from V and 6 from J, leaving 16 bases between them. The CDR3 is 15 residues long. CDR1 and CDR2 from the germline V gene are SQVTM and ANQGSEA.